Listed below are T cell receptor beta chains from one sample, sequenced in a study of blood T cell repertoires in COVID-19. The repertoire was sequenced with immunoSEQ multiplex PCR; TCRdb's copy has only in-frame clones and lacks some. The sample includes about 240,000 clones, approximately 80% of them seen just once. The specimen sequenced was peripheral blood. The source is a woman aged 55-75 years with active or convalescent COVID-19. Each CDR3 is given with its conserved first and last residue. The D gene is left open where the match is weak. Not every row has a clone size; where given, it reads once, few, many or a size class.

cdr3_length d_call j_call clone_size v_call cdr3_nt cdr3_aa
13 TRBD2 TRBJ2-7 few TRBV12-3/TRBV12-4 TGTGCCAGCACTAGCGGGGAGGAAGACGAGCAGTACTTC CASTSGEEDEQYF
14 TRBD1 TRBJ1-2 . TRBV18 TGTGCCAGCTCACCTTTACAGGGGAGCTATGGCTACACCTTC CASSPLQGSYGYTF
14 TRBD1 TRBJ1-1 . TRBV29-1 TGCAGCGTGGGATCGGACAGGTCTAACACTGAAGCTTTCTTT CSVGSDRSNTEAFF
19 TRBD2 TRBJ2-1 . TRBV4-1 TGCGCCAGCAGCCAAGATGCCCCGGGGGGAGCGGGAGGTAGGAATGAGCAGTTCTTC CASSQDAPGGAGGRNEQFF
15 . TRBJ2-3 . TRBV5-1 TGCGCCAGCAGCCTAAACCCTAGACAGGCAGATACGCAGTATTTT CASSLNPRQADTQYF
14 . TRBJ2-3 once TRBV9 TGTGCCAGCAGCGAAGTAGTTACCCCCAATACGCAGTATTTT CASSEVVTPNTQYF
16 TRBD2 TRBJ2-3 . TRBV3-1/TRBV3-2 TGTGCCAGCAGCCAAGATTCAGGACTAGCTCGAGATACGCAGTATTTT CASSQDSGLARDTQYF
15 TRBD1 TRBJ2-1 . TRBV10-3 TGTGCCATCAGTGAGGTGGGACAGGAGAACAATGAGCAGTTCTTC CAISEVGQENNEQFF
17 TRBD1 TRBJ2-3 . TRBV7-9 TGTGCCAGCAGCCCTACCCGACAGGGCCTGCGAGGAGATACGCAGTATTTT CASSPTRQGLRGDTQYF
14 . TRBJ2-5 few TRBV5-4 TGTGCCAGCAGCTTGGCCGGTGTTCAAGAGACCCAGTACTTC CASSLAGVQETQYF
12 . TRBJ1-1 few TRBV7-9 TGTGCCAGCAGCTCGAGATCCGCTGAAGCTTTCTTT CASSSRSAEAFF
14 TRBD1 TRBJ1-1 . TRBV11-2 TGTGCCAGCAGCGCCCGACAGGGGCGGACTGAAGCTTTCTTT CASSARQGRTEAFF
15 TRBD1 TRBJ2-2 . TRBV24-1 TGTGCCACCAGTGATAGGGACAGCAACACCGGGGAGCTGTTTTTT CATSDRDSNTGELFF
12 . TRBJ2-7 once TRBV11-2 TGTGCCAGCAGCTTAGTTACCTACGAGCAGTACTTC CASSLVTYEQYF
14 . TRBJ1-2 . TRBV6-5 TGTGCCAGCAGAAAAGCAGGGATAGGCTATGGCTACACCTTC CASRKAGIGYGYTF
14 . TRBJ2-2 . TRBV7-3 TGTGCCAGCACCCGCCCGGGGGACACCGGGGAGCTGTTTTTT CASTRPGDTGELFF
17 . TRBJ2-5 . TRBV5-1 TGCGCCAGCAGCTTGGACCCTAGCAAACCCCTGAGAGAGACCCAGTACTTC CASSLDPSKPLRETQYF
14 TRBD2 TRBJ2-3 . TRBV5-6 TGTGCCAGCAGCTTGGGCGGGGGGCAGTGGACGCAGTATTTT CASSLGGGQWTQYF
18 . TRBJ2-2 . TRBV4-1 TGCGCCAGCAGCCAAGAGTGGTCGCGGGGATTGAGCACCGGGGAGCTGTTTTTT CASSQEWSRGLSTGELFF
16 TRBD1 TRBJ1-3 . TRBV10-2 TGCGCCAGCAGACCGGGACAGGGGGCTAGTGGAAACACCATATATTTT CASRPGQGASGNTIYF
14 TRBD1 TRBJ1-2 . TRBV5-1 TGCGCCAGCAGCTGGACAGGGGGCGACAATGGCTACACCTTC CASSWTGGDNGYTF
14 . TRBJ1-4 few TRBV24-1 TGTGCCACCAGTGATCGGCGGGATAATGAAAAACTGTTTTTT CATSDRRDNEKLFF
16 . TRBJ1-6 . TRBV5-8 TGTGCCAGCAGCGCCGCCTTGGACAGCTATAATTCACCCCTCCACTTT CASSAALDSYNSPLHF
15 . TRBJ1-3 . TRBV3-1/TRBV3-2 TGTGCCAGCAGCCAGCATCGGGGCTCTGGAAACACCATATATTTT CASSQHRGSGNTIYF
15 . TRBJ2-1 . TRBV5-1 TGCGCCAGCAGCTTGGCCGTAGGGGGTAGGAATGAGCAGTTCTTC CASSLAVGGRNEQFF
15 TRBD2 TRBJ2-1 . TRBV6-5 TGTGCCAGCATTAAGACTAGCGGGGGGCGAGGAGAGCAGTTCTTC CASIKTSGGRGEQFF
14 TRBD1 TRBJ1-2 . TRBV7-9 TGTGCCAGCAGCGCTAGGGACAGGAGCTATGGCTACACCTTC CASSARDRSYGYTF
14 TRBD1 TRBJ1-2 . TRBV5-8 TGTGCCAGCAGCTTGAAGGGGGCAGACTATGGCTACACCTTC CASSLKGADYGYTF
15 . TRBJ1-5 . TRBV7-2 TGTGCCAGCAGTTTTACCTCCGACCGGGTTCAGCCCCAGCATTTT CASSFTSDRVQPQHF
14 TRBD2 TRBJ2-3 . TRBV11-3 TGTGCCAGCAGCTTAGGGCGGGGGACAGATACGCAGTATTTT CASSLGRGTDTQYF
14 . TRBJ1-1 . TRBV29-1 TGCAGCGTTGTTCGGGGTTCTATGAACACTGAAGCTTTCTTT CSVVRGSMNTEAFF
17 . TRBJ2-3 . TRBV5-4 TGTGCCAGCAGCTTGGGGGTTCTTGTTGGGGGCGTAGATACGCAGTATTTT CASSLGVLVGGVDTQYF
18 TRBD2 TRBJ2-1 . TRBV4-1 TGCGCCAGCAGCCAAGAAGCCAGCGGGGGGGCGTTCGGTGGTGAGCAGTTCTTC CASSQEASGGAFGGEQFF
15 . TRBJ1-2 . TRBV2 TGTGCCAGCAGTGAAGGAGCGGGGGAATACTATGGCTACACCTTC CASSEGAGEYYGYTF
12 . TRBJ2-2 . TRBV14 TGTGCCAGCAGCCGTAGTGCAGGGGAGCTGTTTTTT CASSRSAGELFF
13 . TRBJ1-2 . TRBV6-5 TGTGCCACCCTACAGGGCTCTAACTATGGCTACACCTTC CATLQGSNYGYTF
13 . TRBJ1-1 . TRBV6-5 TGTGCCAGCAACAGGGACCCGAACACTGAAGCTTTCTTT CASNRDPNTEAFF
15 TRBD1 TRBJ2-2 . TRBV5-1 TGCGCCAGCAGCTTGGGACAGGGGCACACCGGGGAGCTGTTTTTT CASSLGQGHTGELFF
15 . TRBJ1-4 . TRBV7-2 TGTGCCAGCAGCCTCCTACGGAGGGATAATGAAAAACTGTTTTTT CASSLLRRDNEKLFF
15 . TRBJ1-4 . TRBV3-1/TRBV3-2 TGTGCCAGCAGCCAAGCCGGACAGAATAATGAAAAACTGTTTTTT CASSQAGQNNEKLFF
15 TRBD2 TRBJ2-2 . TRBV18 TGTGCCAGCTCACTTGGACTAGCGAACACCGGGGAGCTGTTTTTT CASSLGLANTGELFF
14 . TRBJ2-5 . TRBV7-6 TGTGCCAGCAGCTTCTCGGAGGGCCGGGAGACCCAGTACTTC CASSFSEGRETQYF
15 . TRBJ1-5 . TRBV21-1 TGTGCCAGCAGCAAAGGAGTCGGCAGGGATCAGCCCCAGCATTTT CASSKGVGRDQPQHF
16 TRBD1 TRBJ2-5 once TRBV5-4 TGTGCCAGCAGCTTGCGGACCGGGACAGCCCAAGAGACCCAGTACTTC CASSLRTGTAQETQYF
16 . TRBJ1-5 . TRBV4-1 TGCGCCAGCAGCCAAGGGTATGCGAGTTCTAATCAGCCCCAGCATTTT CASSQGYASSNQPQHF
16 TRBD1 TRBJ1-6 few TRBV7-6 TGTGCCAGCAGCCAGCAGACAGGGAACAGTGGTTCACCCCTCCACTTT CASSQQTGNSGSPLHF
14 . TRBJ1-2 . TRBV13 TGTGCCAGCAGCTTAGGCGGGACAATCTATGGCTACACCTTC CASSLGGTIYGYTF
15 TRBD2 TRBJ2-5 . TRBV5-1 TGCGCCAGCAGCCCTGGGACTAGCGGGGTGGTGACCCAGTACTTC CASSPGTSGVVTQYF
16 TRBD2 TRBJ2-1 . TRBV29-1 TGCAGCGCCACGGACTGGGCTAGCGGGAGCTGGGGTGAGCAGTTCTTC CSATDWASGSWGEQFF
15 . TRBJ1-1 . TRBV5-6 TGTGCCAGCGGTTCTGGGCAGGGGAGAAACACTGAAGCTTTCTTT CASGSGQGRNTEAFF
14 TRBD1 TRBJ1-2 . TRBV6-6 TGTGCCAGCAGGGGACAGAGCTCTAACTATGGCTACACCTTC CASRGQSSNYGYTF
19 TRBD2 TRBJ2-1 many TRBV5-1 TGCGCCAGCAATCAATTCGGAGCGGGAGACCCTCCCCCCTACAATGAGCAGTTCTTC CASNQFGAGDPPPYNEQFF
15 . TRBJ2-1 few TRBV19 TGTGCCAGTAGTATAGCCGGGGAATACTACAATGAGCAGTTCTTC CASSIAGEYYNEQFF
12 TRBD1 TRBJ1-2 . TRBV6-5 TGTGCCAGCAGTTACCAGGGGGCTGGCTACACCTTC CASSYQGAGYTF
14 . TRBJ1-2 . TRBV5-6 TGTGCCAGCAGCTTGGTACAGGGAGTCTATGGCTACACCTTC CASSLVQGVYGYTF
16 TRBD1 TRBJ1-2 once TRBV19 TGTGCCAGTAGTTCAGGGGGCGTAAGGACTAACTATGGCTACACCTTC CASSSGGVRTNYGYTF
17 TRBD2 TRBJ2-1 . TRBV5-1 TGCGCCAGCAGCTTGGTCTCCCCCCCAGCGGGAGGTAATGAGCAGTTCTTC CASSLVSPPAGGNEQFF
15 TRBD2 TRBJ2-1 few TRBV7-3 TGTGCCAGCAGCTTTAGCGGGAGCTCCTACAATGAGCAGTTCTTC CASSFSGSSYNEQFF
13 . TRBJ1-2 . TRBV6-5 TGTGCCAGCTTCGCTAGCTCTGCCGGTGGCTACACCTTC CASFASSAGGYTF
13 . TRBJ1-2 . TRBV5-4 TGTGCCAGCAGCTTGGGCGCGTCCTTGGGCTACACCTTC CASSLGASLGYTF